This passage covers 13 T cell receptor beta chains from one sample sequenced in a study of blood T cells in healthy people across ages. Using a J-beta primer mix together with a sample-barcoded 5' primer, a second PCR was run for roughly 6 to 12 cycles. TCRdb re-called the 5' RACE reads with MiXCR, one entry per CDR3 protein. The sample yields about 1.6 million distinct CDR3 sequences, roughly 32% seen once. The sequenced material came from blood. The receptor set was obtained from a young woman in good health.

The table lists this clonotype with many counts. The genes are TRBV4-1 and TRBJ2-1; TRBD2 matches at 7 bases. This CDR3 has 13 amino acids. V was pared by 3 bases and J by 7 bases, with 3 bases of the junction left unmatched. From germline, CDR1 is MGHRA and CDR2 YSYEKL. The CDR3 coding sequence is TGCGCCAGCAGCCATACCGGGGGGAATGAGCAGTTCTTC. Amino acid sequence: CASSHTGGNEQFF.

The chain employs TRBV11-2 and TRBJ2-1; TRBD2 matches 11 bases. Germline loops: CDR1 SGHAT, CDR2 FQNNGV. The V segment lost 5 bases and the J segment 10 bases; nucleotides outside the gene matches: 10. The CDR3 runs 15 residues. CDR3 sequence (DNA): TGTGCCAGCAGCCCCCCGGGTCTAGCGGGAGGAGAGCAGTTCTTC. It yields the protein CASSPPGLAGGEQFF.

About this clonotype: A clone one base away is much larger, so this may be a read error. The V call is TRBV20-1, the J call TRBJ2-6; D may be TRBD1 (5 bases). The CDR3 covers 16 residues. The V gene's germline CDR1 is DFQATT and CDR2 SNEGSKA (reference sequence). This chain's CDR3 is CSARPGPSSGANVRTF. As DNA, the CDR3 is TGCAGTGCCCGCCCCGGCCCGAGCTCTGGGGCCAACGTCCGGACTTTC.

The genes are TRBV11-2 and TRBJ2-2, with 9 nucleotides matching TRBD2. Germline assignment: CDR1 SGHAT and CDR2 FQNNGV. There are 18 residues in the CDR3. Trimming at V came to 5 bases and at J to 6 bases, leaving 16 bases not matched to a gene. The CDR3 protein is CASSISVYLSGSSGELFF. The CDR3 DNA reads TGTGCCAGCAGCATTAGCGTATATCTTAGCGGGAGCTCCGGGGAGCTGTTTTTT.

This sequence joins TRBV5-1 and TRBJ2-7; D is unresolved. Germline V gene sequence: CDR1 SGHRS, CDR2 YFSETQ. The CDR3 totals 14 residues. The ends were cut back, 0 bases at V and 3 bases at J, with 10 bases in the middle. The CDR3: CASSLGQRYYEQYF. As DNA, the CDR3 is TGCGCCAGCAGCTTGGGGCAGCGCTACTACGAGCAGTACTTC.

This clonotype appeared a few times. V gene TRBV5-1 combines with J gene TRBJ2-7, with 8 bases aligning to TRBD2. The ends lost 4 bases at V and 0 bases at J; junction bases unmatched: 6. The CDR3 has 15 amino acids. Germline values: CDR1 SGHRS, CDR2 YFSETQ. This CDR3 reads CASSTSSGNSYEQYF. Written as DNA, the CDR3 is TGCGCCAGCAGCACAAGTAGCGGGAACTCCTACGAGCAGTACTTC.

To note about this clonotype: This may be a read error, as it is one base from a much larger clone. The final CDR3 position lacks the conserved phenylalanine or tryptophan, pointing to a likely read error. J is TRBJ2-1 and V is TRBV29-1; 8 nucleotides line up with TRBD2. The CDR3 has 17 amino acids. Germline values: CDR1 SQVTM, CDR2 ANQGSEA. J gave up 3 bases and V 0 bases, and 10 bases lay outside the gene matches. CDR3 coding DNA: TGCAGCGTTGAAGACCTCCGGCGGGGGGCCCTCTACAATGAGCAGTTCGTC. It codes for CSVEDLRRGALYNEQFV.

In its sample, this clonotype was seen a few times. The gene calls are TRBV12-3 or TRBV12-4 and TRBJ2-7; a possible D gene is TRBD1 (5 bases). V was cut by 6 bases and J by 6 bases, with 9 bases left in between. The CDR3 consists of 11 residues. The CDR3: CASRAGFEQYF. As DNA, the CDR3 is TGTGCCAGCAGGGCAGGGTTCGAGCAGTACTTC.

This clonotype was detected a few times. The chain combines TRBV29-1 with TRBJ2-2, with D unclear. The V gene's germline CDR1 is SQVTM and CDR2 ANQGSEA. Trimming took off 5 bases at V and 4 bases at J, with 20 bases between the two ends. This CDR3 is 16 amino acids long. CDR3 bases: TGCAGCGTTTACGGCAGAAGTCAGGTCGGCACCGGGGAGCTGTTTTTT. Protein sequence: CSVYGRSQVGTGELFF.

Ten or more counts support this clonotype. One end of the junction varies from germline; a read error may be responsible. V usage is TRBV5-1 and J usage is TRBJ2-5, with D possibly being TRBD2 (6 bases). Germline loops: CDR1 SGHRS, CDR2 YFSETQ. The CDR3 is 13 residues long. CDR3 sequence (DNA): TGTGCCAGCAGCCGGGGAGGCGGGGAGACCCAGTACTTC. Amino acid sequence: CASSRGGGETQYF.

Points on this clonotype: The junction shows a germline mismatch at one end, possibly a read error. The rearrangement joins TRBV18 to TRBJ2-7, with D perhaps matching TRBD1 (5 bases). Germline assignment: CDR1 KGHSH and CDR2 LQKENI. The CDR3 contains 15 residues. The CDR3 here is CTSSPVKGPTYEQYF. The CDR3 nucleotides read TGTACCAGCTCTCCAGTAAAGGGGCCCACCTACGAGCAGTACTTC. The variable domain in full, completed from reference TRBV18 and TRBJ2-7, reads NAGVMQNPRHLVRRRGQEARLRCSPMKGHSHVYWYRQLPEEGLKFMVYLQKENIIDESGMPKERFSAEFPKEGPSILRIQQVVRGDSAAYFCTSSPVKGPTYEQYFGPGTRLTVT.

This clonotype has a handful of counts. The rearrangement uses TRBV5-1 and TRBJ2-5; D may be TRBD1 or TRBD2 (6 bases each). This CDR3 spans 15 amino acids. From germline, CDR1 is SGHRS and CDR2 YFSETQ. With 3 bases removed from V and 1 base from J, the gap between germline ends came to 13 bases. CDR3 amino acids: CASSWGRGRQETQYF. The CDR3 coding sequence is TGCGCCAGCAGCTGGGGCCGGGGGCGCCAAGAGACCCAGTACTTC.

This clonotype was seen at least ten times. V gene TRBV4-1 combines with J gene TRBJ2-1; D not resolved. V lost 0 bases to trimming and J lost 8 bases, with 8 bases between them. Per germline, CDR1 MGHRA and CDR2 YSYEKL. The CDR3 covers 13 residues. The CDR3 nucleotides are TGCGCCAGCAGCCAAGATGTAATCGATGAGCAGTTCTTC. Its translation is CASSQDVIDEQFF.